This record concerns one TCR beta chain sequence. The sample belongs to a study of blood T cell repertoires in COVID-19. Study details: Sources were T cells, B-cell-depleted T cells, or PBMCs; the material itself was cDNA or gDNA.

The CDR3 extends over 13 amino acids. Trimming cost V 3 bases and J 6 bases; bases outside gene matches: 4. Using immunoSEQ multiplex PCR, the repertoire was profiled, and TCRdb retains in-frame clones only, with some absent. The sample carries 21,000 or so clones, around 82% recorded once. The clonotype comes from a human donor in a cohort sampled during active COVID-19. The V call is TRBV12-3 or TRBV12-4, the J call TRBJ1-2; 7 bases fit TRBD1. Sequencing input: peripheral blood. CDR3 sequence reads: CASSLPTGNGYTF. CDR3 coding DNA: TGTGCCAGCAGTTTGCCGACAGGGAATGGCTACACCTTC.